This T cell receptor beta chain was profiled in a study of regulatory T cells in long-lasting Graves disease. Time point meaning: newly diagnosed GD, antithyroid drugs for less than 3 months. With RNA extracted from PBMCs as input, the TCR library was made. Building of the TCR beta libraries involved iRepertoire HTBI primers and Arm-PCR of CDR3 regions. TCRdb reprocessed the multiplex PCR reads with MiXCR, giving one entry per CDR3 protein. The sample lists about 420,000 distinct CDR3 sequences; roughly 15% were seen once. V lost 4 bases, J lost 0 bases, and 11 bases lay in between. The CDR3 is 15 residues long. Overall study results and limits: Patients whose Graves' disease persisted exhibited lower TCR diversity than those newly diagnosed.

This clonotype was seen only a few times. The target antigen is unknown. This sample also appeared in a second study, on T cells in Graves' hyperthyroidism and ophthalmopathy. From that second work: First-round RT-PCR with HTBI primers amplified the TCR CDR3 region.

Here the sequenced sample was peripheral blood mononuclear cells (PBMCs), taken at new diagnosis, from a patient treated with antithyroid drugs. The chain joins TRBV12-3 or TRBV12-4 to TRBJ2-3; D perhaps matches TRBD1 (6 bases). The receptor's source is a young woman with Graves disease. The CDR3 region has the DNA TGTGCCAGCAGTTCAGGGGCCCGAAGCACAGATACGCAGTATTTT. Translating it yields CASSSGARSTDTQYF.